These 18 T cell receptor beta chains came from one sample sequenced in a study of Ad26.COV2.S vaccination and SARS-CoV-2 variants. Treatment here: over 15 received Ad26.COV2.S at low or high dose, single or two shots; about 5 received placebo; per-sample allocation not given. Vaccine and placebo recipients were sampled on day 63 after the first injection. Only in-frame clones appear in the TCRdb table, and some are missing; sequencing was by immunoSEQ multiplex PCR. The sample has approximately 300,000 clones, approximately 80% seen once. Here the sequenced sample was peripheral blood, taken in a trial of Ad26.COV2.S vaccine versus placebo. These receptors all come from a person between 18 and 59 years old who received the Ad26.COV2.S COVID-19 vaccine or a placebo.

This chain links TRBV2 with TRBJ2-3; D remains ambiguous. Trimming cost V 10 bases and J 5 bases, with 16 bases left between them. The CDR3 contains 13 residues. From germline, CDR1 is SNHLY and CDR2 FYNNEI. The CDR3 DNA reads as TGTGCCAACCGGTTTCCAAGCCTAGATACGCAGTATTTT. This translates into CANRFPSLDTQYF.

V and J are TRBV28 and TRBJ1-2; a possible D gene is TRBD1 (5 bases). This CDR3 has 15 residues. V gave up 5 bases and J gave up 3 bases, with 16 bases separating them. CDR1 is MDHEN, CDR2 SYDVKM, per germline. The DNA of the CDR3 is TGTGCCAGCAGTCCCTCTTGGGGGGGGGACTATGGCTACACCTTC. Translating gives CASSPSWGGDYGYTF.

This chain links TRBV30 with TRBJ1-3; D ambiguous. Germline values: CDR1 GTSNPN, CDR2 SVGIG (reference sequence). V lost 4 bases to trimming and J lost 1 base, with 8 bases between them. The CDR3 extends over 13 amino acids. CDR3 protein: CAWMITSGNTIYF. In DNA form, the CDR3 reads TGTGCCTGGATGATAACTTCTGGAAACACCATATATTTT.

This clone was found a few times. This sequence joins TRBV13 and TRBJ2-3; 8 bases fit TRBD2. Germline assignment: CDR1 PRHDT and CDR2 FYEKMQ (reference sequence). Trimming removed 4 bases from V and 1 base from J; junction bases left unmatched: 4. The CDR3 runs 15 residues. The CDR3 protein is CASSWGTRRTDTQYF. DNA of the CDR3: TGTGCCAGCAGCTGGGGGACTAGGCGCACAGATACGCAGTATTTT.

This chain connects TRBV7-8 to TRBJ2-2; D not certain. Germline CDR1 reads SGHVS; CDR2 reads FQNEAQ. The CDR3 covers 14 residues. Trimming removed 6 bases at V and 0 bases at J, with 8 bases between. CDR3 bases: TGTGCCAGCAGTTGGGCAGCGAACACCGGGGAGCTGTTTTTT. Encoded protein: CASSWAANTGELFF. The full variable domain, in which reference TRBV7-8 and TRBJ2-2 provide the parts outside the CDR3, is GAGVSQSPRYKVAKRGQDVALRCDPISGHVSLFWYQQALGQGPEFLTYFQNEAQLDKSGLPSDRFFAERPEGSVSTLKIQRTQQEDSAVYLCASSWAANTGELFFGEGSRLTVL.

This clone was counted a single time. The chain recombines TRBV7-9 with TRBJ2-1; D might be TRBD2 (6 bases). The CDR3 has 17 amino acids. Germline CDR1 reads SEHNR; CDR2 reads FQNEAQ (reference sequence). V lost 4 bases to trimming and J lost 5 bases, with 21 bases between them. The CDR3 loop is CASSSGPLWGENNEQFF. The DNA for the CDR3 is TGTGCCAGCAGCTCGGGCCCGCTGTGGGGGGAGAACAATGAGCAGTTCTTC. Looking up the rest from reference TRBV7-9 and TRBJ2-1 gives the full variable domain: DTGVSQNPRHKITKRGQNVTFRCDPISEHNRLYWYRQTLGQGPEFLTYFQNEAQLEKSRLLSDRFSAERPKGSFSTLEIQRTEQGDSAMYLCASSSGPLWGENNEQFFGPGTRLTVL.

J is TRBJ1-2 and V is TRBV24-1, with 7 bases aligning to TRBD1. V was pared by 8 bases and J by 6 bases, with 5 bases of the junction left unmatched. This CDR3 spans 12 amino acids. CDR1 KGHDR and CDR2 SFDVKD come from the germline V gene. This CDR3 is CATNRGTDGYTF. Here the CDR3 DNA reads TGTGCCACCAATAGGGGGACAGATGGCTACACCTTC.

This chain's CDR3 is CASSLWGLQPQHF. In nucleotides, the CDR3 is TGCGCCAGCAGCTTGTGGGGACTCCAGCCCCAGCATTTT. The V gene is TRBV5-1, the J gene TRBJ1-5, with D perhaps matching TRBD1 (5 bases). V lost 1 base, J lost 7 bases, and 9 bases lay in between. The CDR3 is made up of 13 amino acids. The germline gives CDR1 SGHRS, CDR2 YFSETQ.

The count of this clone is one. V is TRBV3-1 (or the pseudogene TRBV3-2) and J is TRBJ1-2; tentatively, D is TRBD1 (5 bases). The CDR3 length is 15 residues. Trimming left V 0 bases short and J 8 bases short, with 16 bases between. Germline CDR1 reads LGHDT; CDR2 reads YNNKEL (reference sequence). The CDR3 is CASSQDAGPTGGYTF. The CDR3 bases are TGTGCCAGCAGCCAAGATGCGGGACCAACGGGGGGCTACACCTTC.

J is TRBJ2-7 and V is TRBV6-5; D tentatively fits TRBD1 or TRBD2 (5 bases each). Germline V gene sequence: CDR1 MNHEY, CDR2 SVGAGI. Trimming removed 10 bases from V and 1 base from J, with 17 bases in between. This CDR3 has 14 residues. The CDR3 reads CATITGTSSYEQYF. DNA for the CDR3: TGTGCCACGATTACCGGGACCTCTTCCTACGAGCAGTACTTC.

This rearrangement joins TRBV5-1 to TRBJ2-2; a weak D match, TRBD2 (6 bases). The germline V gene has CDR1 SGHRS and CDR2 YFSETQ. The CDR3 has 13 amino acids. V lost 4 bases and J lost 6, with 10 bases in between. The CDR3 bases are TGCGCCAGCAGCGTAGGGACTGCCGGGGAGCTGTTTTTT. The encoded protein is CASSVGTAGELFF. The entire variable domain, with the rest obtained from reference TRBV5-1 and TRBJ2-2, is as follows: KAGVTQTPRYLIKTRGQQVTLSCSPISGHRSVSWYQQTPGQGLQFLFEYFSETQRNKGNFPGRFSGRQFSNSRSEMNVSTLELGDSALYLCASSVGTAGELFFGEGSRLTVL.

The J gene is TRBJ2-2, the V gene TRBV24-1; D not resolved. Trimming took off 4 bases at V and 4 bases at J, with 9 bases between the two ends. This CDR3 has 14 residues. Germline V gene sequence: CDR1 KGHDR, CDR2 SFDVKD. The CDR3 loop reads CATSEGRSTGELFF. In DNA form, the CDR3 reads TGTGCCACCAGTGAGGGCAGAAGCACCGGGGAGCTGTTTTTT.

The CDR3 DNA follows: TGTGCCAGCAATCAGAACAGGGCCGCAACTAATGAAAAACTGTTTTTT. Amino acid sequence: CASNQNRAATNEKLFF. The chain recombines TRBV28 with TRBJ1-4; tentatively, D is TRBD1 (6 bases). The V gene's germline CDR1 is MDHEN and CDR2 SYDVKM. The CDR3 covers 16 residues. V was shortened by 7 bases and J by 0 bases, with 15 bases between the two germline ends. The entire variable domain, with the rest obtained from reference TRBV28 and TRBJ1-4, is as follows: DVKVTQSSRYLVKRTGEKVFLECVQDMDHENMFWYRQDPGLGLRLIYFSYDVKMKEKGDIPEGYSVSREKKERFSLILESASTNQTSMYLCASNQNRAATNEKLFFGSGTQLSVL.

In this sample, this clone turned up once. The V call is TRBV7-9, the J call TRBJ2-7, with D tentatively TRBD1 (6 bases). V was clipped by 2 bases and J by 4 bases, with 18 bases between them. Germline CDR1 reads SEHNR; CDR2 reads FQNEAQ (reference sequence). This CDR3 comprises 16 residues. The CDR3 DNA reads TGTGCCAGCAGCTTAAATGACCGGGACAAACGATACGAGCAGTACTTC. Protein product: CASSLNDRDKRYEQYF.

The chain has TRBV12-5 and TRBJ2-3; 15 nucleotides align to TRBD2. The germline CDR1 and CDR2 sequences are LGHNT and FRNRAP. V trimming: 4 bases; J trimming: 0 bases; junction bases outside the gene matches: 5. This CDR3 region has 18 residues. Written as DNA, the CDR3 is TGTGCTAGTGGTTCTGGGACTAGCGGGGGGCTTAGCACAGATACGCAGTATTTT. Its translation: CASGSGTSGGLSTDTQYF. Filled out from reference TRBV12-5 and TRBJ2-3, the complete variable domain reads DARVTQTPRHKVTEMGQEVTMRCQPILGHNTVFWYRQTMMQGLELLAYFRNRAPLDDSGMPKDRFSAEMPDATLATLKIQPSEPRDSAVYFCASGSGTSGGLSTDTQYFGPGTRLTVL.

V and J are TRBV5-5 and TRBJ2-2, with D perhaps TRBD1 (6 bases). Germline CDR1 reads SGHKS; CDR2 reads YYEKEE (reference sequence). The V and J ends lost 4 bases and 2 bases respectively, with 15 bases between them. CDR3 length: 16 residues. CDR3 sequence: CASSKPGHLNTGELFF. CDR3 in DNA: TGTGCCAGCAGCAAACCGGGACACCTAAACACCGGGGAGCTGTTTTTT.

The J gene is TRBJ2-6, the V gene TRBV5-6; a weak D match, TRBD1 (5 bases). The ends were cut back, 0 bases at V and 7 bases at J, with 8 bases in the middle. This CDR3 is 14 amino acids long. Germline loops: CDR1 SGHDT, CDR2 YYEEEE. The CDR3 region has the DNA TGTGCCAGCAGCTTGGTAAGGGGTGCCAACGTCCTGACTTTC. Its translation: CASSLVRGANVLTF.

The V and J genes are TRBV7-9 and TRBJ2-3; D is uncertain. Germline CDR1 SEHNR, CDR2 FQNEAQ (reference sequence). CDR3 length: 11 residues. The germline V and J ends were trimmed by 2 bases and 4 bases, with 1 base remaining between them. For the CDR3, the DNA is TGTGCCAGCAGCTTATCAGATACGCAGTATTTT. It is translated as CASSLSDTQYF.